Here is one TCR beta chain with its context. Its matching antigen is unknown. This sample stems from a study of shared clonotypes between healthy human individuals. Study-wide findings and caveats: Clonotype sharing among donors was expected to depend on sequencing depth. Tissue TCR repertoires likely differ from these blood-only repertoires. The study drew on few donors, limiting represented genetic and exposure-history diversity.

At the deep level, the assay was run. Sequencing was performed with immunoSEQ multiplex PCR; in TCRdb, only in-frame clones are kept and a portion is missing. The repertoire has some 2 million clones, 85% to 95% of them found once; the top ten carry roughly 1%. J was trimmed by 4 bases and V by 1 base; bases with no gene match: 5. CDR1 and CDR2 from the germline V gene are SGHTA and FQGTGA. The CDR3 runs to 16 residues. Positive CCR7 selection of CD45RO-negative cells yielded the naive CD8 cells, and terminally differentiated effector memory CD45RA+ cells were excluded. The TCR was taken from a man aged 18 to 35 in good health. What was sequenced was naive CD8+ T cells sorted from blood. The chain is built from TRBV7-3 and TRBJ2-2; 8 bases are a match to TRBD2. The CDR3 nucleotides read TGTGCCAGCAGCTTAAGGGCTAGCGGGCCCACCGGGGAGCTGTTTTTT. It codes for CASSLRASGPTGELFF. The full variable domain, its missing parts supplied by reference TRBV7-3 and TRBJ2-2, is GAGVSQTPSNKVTEKGKYVELRCDPISGHTALYWYRQSLGQGPEFLIYFQGTGAADDSGLPNDRFFAVRPEGSVSTLKIQRTERGDSAVYLCASSLRASGPTGELFFGEGSRLTVL.